The 14 T cell receptor beta chains below were found in one sample sequenced in a study of shared clonotypes between healthy human individuals. Assay used: immunoSEQ multiplex PCR; TCRdb lists only in-frame clones, some missing. The table lists some 1.5 million clones, approximately 97% of them singletons. Specimen: naive CD4+ T cells sorted from blood. Subset reported: CD45RA+ positively selected. Receptors were obtained from a man aged 25-45 years in good health.

This rearrangement joins TRBV10-3 to TRBJ2-2; D might be TRBD2 (5 bases). In germline, CDR1 is ENHRY, CDR2 SYGVKD. The CDR3 consists of 14 residues. The germline V and J ends were trimmed by 7 bases and 7 bases, with 16 bases remaining between them. CDR3 region: CAITELGIGGELFF. The CDR3 DNA reads TGTGCCATCACTGAACTAGGAATCGGCGGGGAGCTGTTTTTT.

V and J are TRBV18 and TRBJ2-7; D is ambiguous. Germline CDR1 KGHSH, CDR2 LQKENI. CDR3 length: 15 amino acids. The ends were cut back, 1 base at V and 2 bases at J, with 12 bases in the middle. Here the CDR3 reads CASSPRELLAYEQYF. The CDR3, as DNA: TGTGCCAGCTCACCACGCGAACTTCTGGCCTACGAGCAGTACTTC.

The chain carries TRBV28 and TRBJ1-2; D uncertain. The CDR3 covers 10 residues. Trimming left V 10 bases short and J 7 bases short, with 10 bases between. The germline V gene has CDR1 MDHEN and CDR2 SYDVKM. The CDR3 reads CATSNIGYTF. CDR3 nucleotides: TGTGCCACCTCAAATATTGGCTACACCTTC.

This chain joins TRBV5-1 and TRBJ1-5, with D possibly matching TRBD1 (6 bases). CDR3 size: 15 residues. The V gene lost 0 bases and the J gene lost 7 bases, with 14 bases spanning the gap. Germline V gene lookup returns CDR1 SGHRS and CDR2 YFSETQ. CDR3 DNA: TGCGCCAGCAGCTTGGGTTGGGGGCAGGGGCAGCCCCAGCATTTT. It yields the protein CASSLGWGQGQPQHF.

The V gene is TRBV11-2, the J gene TRBJ2-5; D might be TRBD2 (6 bases). CDR1 is SGHAT and CDR2 is FQNNGV in the germline V gene. The length of the CDR3 is 14 residues. Trimming shortened V by 5 bases and J by 2 bases, and 12 bases separated the two germline ends. CDR3: CASSRAGGQETQYF. Here the CDR3 DNA reads TGTGCCAGCAGCCGAGCGGGCGGACAAGAGACCCAGTACTTC.

V and J are TRBV18 and TRBJ1-5; TRBD1 matches 8 bases. This CDR3 contains 16 residues. V was pared by 2 bases and J by 2 bases, with 5 bases of the junction left unmatched. Germline V CDR1 and CDR2: KGHSH, LQKENI. The DNA of the CDR3 is TGTGCCAGCTCACCAACAGGGGGTTGGGGCAATCAGCCCCAGCATTTT. Translating it yields CASSPTGGWGNQPQHF.

The V and J genes are TRBV5-1 and TRBJ2-1; TRBD1 matches at 9 bases. The CDR3 contains 16 residues. Trimming took 4 bases from V and 9 from J; bases not matched to a gene: 14. Germline CDR1 and CDR2: SGHRS and YFSETQ. The CDR3 DNA reads as TGCGCCAGCAGCCGACAGGGACAGGGTTTCGGGATTGAGCAGTTCTTC. The encoded protein is CASSRQGQGFGIEQFF.

The V and J genes are TRBV5-1 and TRBJ2-7; 7 bases agree with TRBD1. The V and J ends lost 1 base and 1 base, in that order; junction bases with no gene match: 8. CDR1 is SGHRS and CDR2 is YFSETQ in the germline V gene. CDR3 length: 16 residues. The CDR3 region is CASSLTGTATSYEQYF. The CDR3 DNA follows: TGCGCCAGCAGCTTGACCGGGACAGCTACATCCTACGAGCAGTACTTC.

The CDR3, as DNA: TGTGCCAGCAGAACAGGGGGCGTTTATGAAAAACTGTTTTTT. Translation gives CASRTGGVYEKLFF. The V call is TRBV6-7, the J call TRBJ1-4; 9 nucleotides match TRBD1. TRBV6-7 is sorted into the ORF group, with uncertain function. CDR3 size: 14 residues. V shed 6 bases, J shed 6 bases, and the junction held 5 bases outside the gene matches.

The chain carries TRBV7-2 and TRBJ2-3, with TRBD2 identical over 8 bases. The trim removed 1 base at V and 10 bases at J, leaving 16 bases unmatched. In germline, CDR1 is SGHTA, CDR2 FQGNSA. CDR3 length equals 17 residues. The CDR3 DNA is TGTGCCAGCAGCTTAGGTCGGAGCGGGAGTTTTTTCTCTCCGCAGTATTTT. Protein product: CASSLGRSGSFFSPQYF.

This clone was observed a single time. This sequence joins TRBV7-9 and TRBJ2-7, with D tentatively TRBD1 (5 bases). The CDR3 is made up of 14 amino acids. The V gene lost 5 bases and the J gene lost 0 bases, with 11 bases spanning the gap. CDR1 SEHNR and CDR2 FQNEAQ come from the germline V gene (reference sequence). The CDR3 reads CASSVRQSSYEQYF. The CDR3 bases are TGTGCCAGCAGCGTTAGACAGAGCTCCTACGAGCAGTACTTC.

The rearrangement uses TRBV28 and TRBJ1-2; 7 nucleotides match TRBD1. Germline CDR1 reads MDHEN; CDR2 reads SYDVKM. The junction had 11 bases not matched to a gene; V was cut back by 10 bases and J by 6 bases. There are 13 residues in the CDR3. The CDR3 sequence is CATQPGTEDGYTF. CDR3 bases: TGTGCCACCCAACCCGGGACAGAGGATGGCTACACCTTC.

The V and J genes are TRBV5-4 and TRBJ1-3; D uncertain. The CDR3 runs to 15 residues. Germline V gene sequence: CDR1 SGHNT, CDR2 YYREEE (reference sequence). The germline V and J ends were trimmed by 2 bases and 3 bases, with 12 bases remaining between them. CDR3 residues: CASSLGGTRGNTIYF. In DNA form, the CDR3 reads TGTGCCAGCAGCTTAGGAGGAACGCGTGGAAACACCATATATTTT.

Only one count was recorded for this clone. The chain combines TRBV14 with TRBJ2-1, with 10 bases identical to TRBD2. Germline CDR1 reads SGHDN; CDR2 reads FVKESK. V was clipped by 5 bases and J by 7 bases; unmatched bases: 11. This CDR3 is built from 16 residues. For the CDR3, the DNA is TGTGCCAGCAGCTGGGACACACTAGCGGGAAGTAATGAGCAGTTCTTC. It codes for CASSWDTLAGSNEQFF.